This T cell receptor beta chain appears in the sequencing data of a study of T-cell reconstitution after alpha-beta-depleted transplantation in children. The library targeted TCRbeta and was prepared with unique molecular identifiers. TCRdb analysed the PCR reads with MiXCR anew, one entry per CDR3 protein. This sample has 250,000 to 300,000 distinct CDR3 sequences; around 9.6% occur once, and the top ten carry around 10%. The sample holds many counts of this clonotype. With 4 bases removed from V and 0 bases from J, the gap between germline ends came to 14 bases. The germline V gene has CDR1 SGHRS and CDR2 YFSETQ. The CDR3 consists of 15 residues.

The receptor was derived from a human donor who donated a stem cell graft to a child with SCID. The chain couples TRBV5-1 to TRBJ2-7; maybe TRBD1 (5 bases). The sequenced sample was PBMCs from the stem cell graft donor, obtained from the stem cell graft. The CDR3 region is CASSLPGQPSYEQYF. In nucleotides, the CDR3 is TGCGCCAGCAGCCTACCTGGACAACCCTCCTACGAGCAGTACTTC.